Below, 8 T cell receptor beta chains from the same sample are listed, as sequenced in a study of blood T cell repertoires in COVID-19. Sequenced by immunoSEQ multiplex PCR; TCRdb stores in-frame clones only, minus some. Counted here are roughly 200,000 clones, about 80% occurring once; the ten biggest clones make up approximately 4.9%. The specimen was PBMCs or T cells enriched from blood (not recorded which). These receptors all come from a woman aged 50 to 60 who had been exposed to COVID-19.

The chain combines TRBV5-5 with TRBJ1-2; a weak D match, TRBD1 (6 bases). CDR3 length: 16 amino acids. Germline V gene lookup returns CDR1 SGHKS and CDR2 YYEKEE (reference sequence). Trimming stripped 1 base from V and 2 bases from J, with 15 bases between. The CDR3 reads CASSLNTGILNYGYTF. The CDR3 DNA reads TGTGCCAGCAGCTTGAATACAGGGATACTAAACTATGGCTACACCTTC. The whole variable domain, remainder taken from reference TRBV5-5 and TRBJ1-2, is DAGVTQSPTHLIKTRGQQVTLRCSPISGHKSVSWYQQVLGQGPQFIFQYYEKEERGRGNFPDRFSARQFPNYSSELNVNALLLGDSALYLCASSLNTGILNYGYTFGSGTRLTVV.

J is TRBJ2-7 and V is TRBV29-1, with TRBD1 matching 9 bases. Trimming took 5 bases from V and 7 from J; bases not matched to a gene: 12. CDR1 is SQVTM and CDR2 is ANQGSEA in the germline V gene. The CDR3 contains 14 residues. The DNA for the CDR3 is TGCAGCGTTTCCCCGGGACAGGGTTTCTCGGAGCAGTACTTC. Its translation: CSVSPGQGFSEQYF.

The chain links TRBV5-1 to TRBJ2-1; 15 bases fit TRBD2. The length of the CDR3 is 17 residues. The V segment lost 0 bases and the J segment 8 bases; nucleotides outside the gene matches: 6. The germline gives CDR1 SGHRS, CDR2 YFSETQ. This chain's CDR3 is CASSLGTSGGAWDEQFF. For the CDR3, the DNA is TGCGCCAGCAGCTTGGGGACTAGCGGGGGGGCCTGGGATGAGCAGTTCTTC.

This rearrangement joins TRBV6-4 to TRBJ2-5; D might be TRBD2 (6 bases). The V end was cut by 2 bases, the J end by 2 bases, with 18 bases between. Germline CDR1 and CDR2: MRHNA and SNTAGT. The CDR3 runs 17 residues. The CDR3 loop is CASSDPKPRSGQETQYF. The CDR3 DNA follows: TGTGCCAGCAGTGACCCCAAGCCGAGGAGCGGGCAAGAGACCCAGTACTTC.

The chain recombines TRBV7-9 with TRBJ2-3; maybe TRBD2 (6 bases). The CDR3 extends over 14 amino acids. Trimming removed 5 bases from V and 2 bases from J, with 11 bases in between. Germline-derived CDR1 and CDR2 are SEHNR and FQNEAQ (reference sequence). The CDR3 reads CASSRERSTDTQYF. CDR3 DNA sequence: TGTGCCAGCAGCCGGGAGCGGTCCACAGATACGCAGTATTTT.

This sequence joins TRBV27 and TRBJ1-2, with D possibly matching TRBD1 (5 bases). Trimming stripped 2 bases from V and 2 bases from J, with 12 bases between. The CDR3 runs to 15 residues. Germline CDR1 MNHEY, CDR2 SMNVEV (reference sequence). The CDR3 nucleotides read TGTGCCAGCAGTTTAGGCCCCGCAGGGAACTATGGCTACACCTTC. Its translation: CASSLGPAGNYGYTF.

This rearrangement joins TRBV18 to TRBJ2-3; TRBD2 agrees at 7 bases. Germline CDR1 KGHSH, CDR2 LQKENI. The CDR3 runs to 14 residues. Unmatched junction bases numbered 1, after V lost 4 bases and J lost 0 bases. Written as DNA, the CDR3 is TGTGCCAGCTCACGCGGGAGTAGCACAGATACGCAGTATTTT. Amino acids: CASSRGSSTDTQYF.

The V and J genes are TRBV6-1 and TRBJ1-2, with a weak D call TRBD1 (6 bases). Trimming cost V 2 bases and J 5 bases, with 15 bases left between them. Germline loops: CDR1 MNHNS, CDR2 SASEGT. The CDR3 extends over 15 amino acids. CDR3 sequence (DNA): TGTGCCAGCAGTGAACGACAGGTCAGGGCTTATGGCTACACCTTC. This translates into CASSERQVRAYGYTF.